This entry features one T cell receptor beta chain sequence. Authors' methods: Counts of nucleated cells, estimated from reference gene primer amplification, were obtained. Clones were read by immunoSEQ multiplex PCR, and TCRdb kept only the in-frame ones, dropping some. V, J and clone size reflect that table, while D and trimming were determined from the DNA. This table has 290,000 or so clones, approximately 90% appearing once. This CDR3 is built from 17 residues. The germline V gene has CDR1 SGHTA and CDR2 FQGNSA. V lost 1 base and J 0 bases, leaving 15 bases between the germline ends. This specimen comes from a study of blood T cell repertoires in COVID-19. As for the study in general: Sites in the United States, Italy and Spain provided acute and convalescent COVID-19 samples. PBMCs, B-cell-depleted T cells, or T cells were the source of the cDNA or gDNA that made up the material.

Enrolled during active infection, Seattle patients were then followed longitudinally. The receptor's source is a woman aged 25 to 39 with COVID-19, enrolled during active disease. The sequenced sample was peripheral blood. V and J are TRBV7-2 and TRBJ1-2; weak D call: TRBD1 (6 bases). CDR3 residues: CASSLVGGGGANYGYTF. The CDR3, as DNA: TGTGCCAGCAGCTTAGTCGGGGGAGGGGGGGCTAACTATGGCTACACCTTC.